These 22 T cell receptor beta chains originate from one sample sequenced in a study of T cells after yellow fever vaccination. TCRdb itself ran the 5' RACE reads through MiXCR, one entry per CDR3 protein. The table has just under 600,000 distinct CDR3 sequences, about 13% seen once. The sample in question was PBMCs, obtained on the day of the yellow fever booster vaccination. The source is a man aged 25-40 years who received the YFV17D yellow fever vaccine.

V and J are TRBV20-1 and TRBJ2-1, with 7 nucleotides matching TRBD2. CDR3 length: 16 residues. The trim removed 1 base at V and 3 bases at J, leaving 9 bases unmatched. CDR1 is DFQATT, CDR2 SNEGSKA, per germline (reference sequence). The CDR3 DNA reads TGCAGTGCTAGAGTCCTGGCGGGAGTTGGCTACAATGAGCAGTTCTTC. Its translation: CSARVLAGVGYNEQFF.

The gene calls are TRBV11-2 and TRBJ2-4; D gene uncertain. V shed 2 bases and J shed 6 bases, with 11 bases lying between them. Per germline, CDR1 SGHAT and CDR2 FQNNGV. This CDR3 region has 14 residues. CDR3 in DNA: TGTGCCAGCAGCTTAATTGGGCAGCTAAACATTCAGTACTTC. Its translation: CASSLIGQLNIQYF.

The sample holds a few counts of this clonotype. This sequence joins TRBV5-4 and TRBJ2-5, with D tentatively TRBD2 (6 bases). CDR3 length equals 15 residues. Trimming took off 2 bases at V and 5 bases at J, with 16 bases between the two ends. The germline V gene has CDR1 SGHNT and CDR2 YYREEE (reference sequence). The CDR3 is CASSFFARAGETQYF. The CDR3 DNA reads TGTGCCAGCAGCTTCTTCGCCAGGGCGGGGGAGACCCAGTACTTC.

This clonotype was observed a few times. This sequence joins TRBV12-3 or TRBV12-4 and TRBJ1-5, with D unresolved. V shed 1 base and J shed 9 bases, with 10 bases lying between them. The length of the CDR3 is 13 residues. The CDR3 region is CASSLGGGGPQHF. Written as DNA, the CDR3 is TGTGCCAGCAGTTTAGGGGGTGGAGGGCCCCAGCATTTT.

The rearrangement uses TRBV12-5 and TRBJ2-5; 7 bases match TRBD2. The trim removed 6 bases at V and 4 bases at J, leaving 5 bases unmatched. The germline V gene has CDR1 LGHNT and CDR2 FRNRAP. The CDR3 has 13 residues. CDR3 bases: TGTGCTAGTGGCCTTGGACTAGGAGAGACCCAGTACTTC. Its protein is CASGLGLGETQYF.

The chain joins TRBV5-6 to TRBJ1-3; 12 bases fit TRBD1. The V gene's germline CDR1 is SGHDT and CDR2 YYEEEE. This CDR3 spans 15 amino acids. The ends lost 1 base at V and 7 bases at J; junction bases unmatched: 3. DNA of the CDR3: TGTGCCAGCAGCTTGCGTGGGACAGGGGGCAACACCATATATTTT. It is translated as CASSLRGTGGNTIYF. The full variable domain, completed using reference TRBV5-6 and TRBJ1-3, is DAGVTQSPTHLIKTRGQQVTLRCSPKSGHDTVSWYQQALGQGPQFIFQYYEEEERQRGNFPDRFSGHQFPNYSSELNVNALLLGDSALYLCASSLRGTGGNTIYFGEGSWLTVV.

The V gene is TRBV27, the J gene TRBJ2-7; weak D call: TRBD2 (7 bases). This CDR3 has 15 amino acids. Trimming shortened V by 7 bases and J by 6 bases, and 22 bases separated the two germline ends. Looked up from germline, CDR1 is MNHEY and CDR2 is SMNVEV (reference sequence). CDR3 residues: CASMIGGQAGSEQYF. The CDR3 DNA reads TGTGCCAGCATGATCGGGGGGCAAGCGGGAAGCGAGCAGTACTTC.

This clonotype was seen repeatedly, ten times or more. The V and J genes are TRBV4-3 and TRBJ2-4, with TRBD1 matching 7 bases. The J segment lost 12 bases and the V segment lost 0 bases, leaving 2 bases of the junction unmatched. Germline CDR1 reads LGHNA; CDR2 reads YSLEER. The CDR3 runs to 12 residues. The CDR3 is CASSQDDRDQYF. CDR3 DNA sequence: TGCGCCAGCAGCCAAGATGACAGGGATCAGTACTTC.

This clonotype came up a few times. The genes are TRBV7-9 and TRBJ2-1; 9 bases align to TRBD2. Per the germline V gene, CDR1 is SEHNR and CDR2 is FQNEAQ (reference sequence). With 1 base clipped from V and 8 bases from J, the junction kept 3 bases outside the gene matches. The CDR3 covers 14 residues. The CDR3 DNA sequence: TGTGCCAGCAGCTTAGGGGGACTAGCCCATGAGCAGTTCTTC. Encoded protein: CASSLGGLAHEQFF. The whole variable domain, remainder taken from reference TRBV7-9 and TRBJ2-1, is DTGVSQNPRHKITKRGQNVTFRCDPISEHNRLYWYRQTLGQGPEFLTYFQNEAQLEKSRLLSDRFSAERPKGSFSTLEIQRTEQGDSAMYLCASSLGGLAHEQFFGPGTRLTVL.

This CDR3 reads CATRPGTGNEAFF. The CDR3, as DNA: TGTGCCACCCGGCCCGGGACAGGAAATGAAGCTTTCTTT. The chain combines TRBV7-9 with TRBJ1-1; 8 nucleotides agree with TRBD1. J gave up 7 bases and V 10 bases, and 11 bases lay outside the gene matches. The V gene's germline CDR1 is SEHNR and CDR2 FQNEAQ (reference sequence). The CDR3 has 13 amino acids.

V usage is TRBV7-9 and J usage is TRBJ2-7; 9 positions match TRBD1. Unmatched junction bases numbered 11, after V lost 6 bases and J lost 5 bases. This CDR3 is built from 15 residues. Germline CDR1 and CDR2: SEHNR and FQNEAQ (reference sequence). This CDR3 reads CASRIGDRERDEQYF. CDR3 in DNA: TGTGCCAGCAGAATAGGGGACAGGGAGCGCGACGAGCAGTACTTC.

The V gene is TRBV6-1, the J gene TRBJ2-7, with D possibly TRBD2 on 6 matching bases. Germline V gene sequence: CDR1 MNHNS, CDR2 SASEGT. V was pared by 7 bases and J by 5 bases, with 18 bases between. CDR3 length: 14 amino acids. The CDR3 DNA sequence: TGTGCCAGCACGGGATACGGGAGTACGAACGAGCAGTACTTC. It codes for CASTGYGSTNEQYF.

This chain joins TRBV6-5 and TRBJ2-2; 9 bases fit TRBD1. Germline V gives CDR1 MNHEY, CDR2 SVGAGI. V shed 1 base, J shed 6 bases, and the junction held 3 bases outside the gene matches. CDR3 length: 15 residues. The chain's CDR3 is CASSYFGTGSGELFF. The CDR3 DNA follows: TGTGCCAGCAGTTACTTCGGGACAGGGTCCGGGGAGCTGTTTTTT.

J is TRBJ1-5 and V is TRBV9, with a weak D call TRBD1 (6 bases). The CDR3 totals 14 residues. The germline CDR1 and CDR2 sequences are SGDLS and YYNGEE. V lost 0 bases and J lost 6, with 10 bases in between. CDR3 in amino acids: CASSVGAGAQPQHF. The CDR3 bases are TGTGCCAGCAGCGTAGGAGCAGGGGCTCAGCCCCAGCATTTT.

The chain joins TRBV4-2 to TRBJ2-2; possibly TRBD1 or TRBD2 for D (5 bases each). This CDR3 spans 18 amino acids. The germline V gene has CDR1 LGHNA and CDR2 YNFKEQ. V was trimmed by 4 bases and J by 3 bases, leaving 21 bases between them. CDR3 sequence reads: CASSPATPGTEDTGELFF. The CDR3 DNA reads TGTGCCAGCAGCCCAGCAACCCCCGGGACGGAAGACACCGGGGAGCTGTTTTTT.

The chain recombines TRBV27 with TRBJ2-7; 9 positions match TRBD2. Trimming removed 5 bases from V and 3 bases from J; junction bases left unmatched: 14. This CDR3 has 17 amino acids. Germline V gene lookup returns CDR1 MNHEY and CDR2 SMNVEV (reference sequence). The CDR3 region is CASSPQGRREGIYEQYF. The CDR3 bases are TGTGCCAGCAGTCCTCAGGGGAGGCGGGAGGGTATCTACGAGCAGTACTTC.

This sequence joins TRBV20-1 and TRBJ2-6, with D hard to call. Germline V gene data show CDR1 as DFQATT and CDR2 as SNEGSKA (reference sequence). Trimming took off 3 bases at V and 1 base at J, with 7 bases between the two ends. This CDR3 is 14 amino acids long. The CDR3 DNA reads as TGCAGTGCTAGGACTTTATCTGGGGCCAACGTCCTGACTTTC. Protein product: CSARTLSGANVLTF.

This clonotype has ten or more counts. The CDR3 DNA reads TGTGCCAGCAGCGCAGGGATAGGAGAGACCCAGTACTTC. This translates into CASSAGIGETQYF. The genes are TRBV12-3 or TRBV12-4 and TRBJ2-5, with D maybe TRBD1 (5 bases). The ends were cut back, 6 bases at V and 4 bases at J, with 12 bases in the middle. The CDR3 extends over 13 amino acids.

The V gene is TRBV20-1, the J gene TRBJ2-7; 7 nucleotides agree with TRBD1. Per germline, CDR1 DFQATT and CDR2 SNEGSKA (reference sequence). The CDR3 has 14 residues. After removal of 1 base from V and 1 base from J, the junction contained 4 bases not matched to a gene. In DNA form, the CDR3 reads TGCAGTGCTAGAGCGCCAGGGGGATCCTACGAGCAGTACTTC. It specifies CSARAPGGSYEQYF.

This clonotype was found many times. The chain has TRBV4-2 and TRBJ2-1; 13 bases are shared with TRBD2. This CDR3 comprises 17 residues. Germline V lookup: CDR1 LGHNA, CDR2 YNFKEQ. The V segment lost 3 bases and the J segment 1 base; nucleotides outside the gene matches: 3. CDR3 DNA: TGTGCCAGCAGCCAGCCGACTAGCGGGAGGTCCTACAATGAGCAGTTCTTC. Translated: CASSQPTSGRSYNEQFF.

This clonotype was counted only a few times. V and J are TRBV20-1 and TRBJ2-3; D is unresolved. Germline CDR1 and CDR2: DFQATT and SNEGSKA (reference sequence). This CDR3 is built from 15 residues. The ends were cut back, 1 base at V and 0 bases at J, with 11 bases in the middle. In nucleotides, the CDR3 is TGCAGTGCTAGAGCGACACGCGCGAGCACAGATACGCAGTATTTT. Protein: CSARATRASTDTQYF.

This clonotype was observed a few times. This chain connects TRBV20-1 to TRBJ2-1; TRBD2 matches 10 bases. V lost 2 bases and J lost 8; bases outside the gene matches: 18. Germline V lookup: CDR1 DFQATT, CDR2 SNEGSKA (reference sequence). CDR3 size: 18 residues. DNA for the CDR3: TGCAGTGCTAGATATACAGCGGGAGGGCCTAGTTTGTCTCATGAGCAGTTCTTC. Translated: CSARYTAGGPSLSHEQFF.